This T cell receptor beta chain was identified during a study of shared clonotypes between healthy human individuals (dated by TCRdb to about 2020). About the study as a whole: Three men and a couple of women, aged 18 to 49 years, made up the cohort. For each donor, CD4 naive and CD4 memory were each given three plates, CD8 naive was given two plates, and CD8 memory was given one plate. To estimate repertoire size and how much clonotypes are shared between individuals, the study performed deep sequencing of blood TCR repertoires from five healthy adults. Libraries were prepared and TCR repertoires were sequenced by different laboratories using diverse techniques, in order to increase sequencing depth and limit assay-specific biases. Per donor, leukapheresis produced somewhere between about 0.9 and 10 billion PBMCs.

As concerns this clone: Its cognate antigen has yet to be identified. Within one base of it there is no much larger clone, and no base qualities were kept.

CD8 naive samples consisted of CD45RO-negative cells that were positively selected for CCR7, yielding a CD45RA+CCR7+ population without TemRA cells. The donors were healthy, HIV-negative adults with no recently reported acute infections or vaccinations. Every donor was a Caucasian adult residing in Nashville, Tennessee, USA. After blood collection by leukapheresis, PBMCs were isolated using Ficoll-Histopaque density gradient centrifugation and then cryopreserved in the vapor phase of liquid nitrogen. Analytical flow cytometry was used to check the purity and quantity of each magnetically sorted T cell population. Genomic DNA was isolated from every sorted fraction and measured by UV absorbance on a Nanodrop 2000c. Results the study describes overall, beyond this receptor: Larger estimated clonotype richness was generally found for naive subsets than for memory subsets. Incomplete sequencing was indicated by rarefaction of sorted-subset datasets, despite the large sequencing depth. Based on pairwise subsampling, the degree of clonotype sharing among donors was expected to be affected by sequencing depth. Only blood was sampled, and tissue TCR repertoires likely differ from those in blood. Clonotypes shared by all four sorted-subset donors showed higher generation probabilities than non-shared clonotypes. The genetic and exposure-history diversity represented was limited by the small number of donors. About 4.5% of naive CD4, 3.5% of naive CD8, approximately 2.2% of memory CD4, and over 0.35% of memory CD8 clonotypes were shared across a few donors.

TCR CDR3 regions were amplified from genomic DNA by multiplex PCR using the deep immunoSEQ assay. Genomic DNA extracted from each cell subset was distributed evenly over all wells of several immunoSEQ 96-well plates, and each plate served as one replicate. For sorted subsets, approximately 210 ng genomic DNA, equal to 30,000 or so T cell genomes, was loaded into each replicate PCR. The purified libraries were quantified using a Qubit 3.0 fluorometer, sized with a Bioanalyzer 2100, and then quantified again using the KAPA Library Quantification kit. Every immunoSEQ 96-well plate was sequenced on a separate single-read 150-cycle Illumina NextSeq 550 flow cell. The original pipeline was this. The immunoSEQ output contained only junctional sequences without quality scores, so filtering could not match that applied to full-length reads. Sequences were annotated with PyIR, a Python wrapper for IgBLAST v1.9, using IMGT germline references to assign V/J genes and CDR3. Reads were removed for weak V/J assignments (E-value above 1e-6), missing CDR3, stop codons, out-of-frame junctions, or ambiguous translated residues. V3J clonotypes were defined as sequences sharing an identical inferred V gene, J gene, and CDR3 amino acid sequence. The percentage overlap between two repertoires was calculated by dividing the number of shared unique clonotypes by the size of the smaller repertoire. Three approaches were used to assess repertoire richness: RTK rarefaction, the Chao1 estimator, and Recon v2.1 estimates of unobserved clonotypes. OLGA was used to compute generation probabilities for all TCRbeta clonotypes that the gDNA method yielded from several donors. TCRdb stores this immuneACCESS table with in-frame sequences only. Part of the clones is absent; in the studies checked, under half of the shortfall reflects unresolved V genes, and no reason is known for the rest. V and J calls and clone size are copied from that table; D and trimming were computed from the DNA. The sample table holds around 1.9 million clones, of which around 95% were seen once. The ten largest clones add up to approximately 1.6% of the sample.

V was cut back by 2 bases and J by 1 base, leaving a gap of 6 bases between them. The CDR3 contains 13 residues, cysteine and phenylalanine counted. Just CDR3 DNA is preserved here, 39 bases in frame from base 1. The germline V gene (reference sequence) supplies CDR1 MNHNY and CDR2 SVGAGI. Recombination joined TRBV6-6 with TRBJ2-7; the D gene is perhaps TRBD1 or TRBD2, as each covers 5 bases. The sequenced sample consisted of naive CD8+ T cells from PBMCs. The label giving this sample's cell subset or site can be read as: CD45RA+CCR7+. This sequence originates from a man between 18 and 35 years old in good health. Some clones in this sample may be carry-over from other donors' samples. The CDR3 here reads CASSYGGSYEQYF. The DNA sequence is as follows: TGTGCCAGCAGTTACGGGGGTTCCTACGAGCAGTACTTC.